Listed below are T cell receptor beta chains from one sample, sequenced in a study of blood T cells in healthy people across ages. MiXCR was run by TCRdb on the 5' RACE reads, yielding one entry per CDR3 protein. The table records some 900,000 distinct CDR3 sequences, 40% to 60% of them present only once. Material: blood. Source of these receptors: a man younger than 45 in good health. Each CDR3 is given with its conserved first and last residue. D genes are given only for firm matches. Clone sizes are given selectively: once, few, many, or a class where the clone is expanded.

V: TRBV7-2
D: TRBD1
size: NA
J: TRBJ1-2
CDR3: CASSLEGTGSSYGYTF
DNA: TGTGCCAGCAGCTTAGAGGGGACAGGGAGCAGCTATGGCTACACCTTC

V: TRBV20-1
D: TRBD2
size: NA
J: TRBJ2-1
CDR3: CSARGLAGSDEQFF
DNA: TGCAGTGCTAGGGGTCTAGCGGGGAGCGATGAGCAGTTCTTC

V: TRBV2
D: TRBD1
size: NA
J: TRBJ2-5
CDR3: CASRATGARETQYF
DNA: TGTGCCAGCAGAGCGACAGGGGCGAGGGAGACCCAGTACTTC

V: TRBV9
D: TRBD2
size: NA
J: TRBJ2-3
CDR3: CASSVGVGGAADTQYF
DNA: TGTGCCAGCAGCGTAGGGGTCGGGGGGGCTGCAGATACGCAGTATTTT

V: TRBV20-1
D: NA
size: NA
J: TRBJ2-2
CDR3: CSASDKGPGELFF
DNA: TGCAGTGCTAGTGACAAGGGGCCAGGGGAGCTGTTTTTT

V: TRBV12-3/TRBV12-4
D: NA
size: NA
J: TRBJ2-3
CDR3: CAGSLLTGDTQYF
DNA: TGTGCCGGCAGTTTACTAACGGGAGATACGCAGTATTTT

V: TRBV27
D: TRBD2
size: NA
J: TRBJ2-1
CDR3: CASSLIAGEQFF
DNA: TGTGCCAGCAGTTTAATAGCGGGTGAGCAGTTCTTC

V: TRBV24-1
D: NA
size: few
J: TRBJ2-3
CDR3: CATRRGTDTQYF
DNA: TGTGCCACCAGGAGGGGCACAGATACGCAGTATTTT

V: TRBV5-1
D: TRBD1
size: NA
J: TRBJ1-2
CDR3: CASSSPTGDYGYTF
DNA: TGCGCCAGCAGCTCCCCGACAGGGGACTATGGCTACACCTTC

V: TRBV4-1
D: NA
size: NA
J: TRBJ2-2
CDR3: CASSPEGQMNTGELFF
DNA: TGCGCCAGCAGCCCAGAGGGACAAATGAACACCGGGGAGCTGTTTTTT

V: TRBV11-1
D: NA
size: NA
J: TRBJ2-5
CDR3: CASSLRGWAHEQYF
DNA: TGTGCCAGCAGCTTAAGGGGTTGGGCCCATGAGCAGTACTTC

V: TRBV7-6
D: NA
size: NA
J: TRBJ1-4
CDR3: CASSLESGVREKLFF
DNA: TGTGCCAGCAGCTTAGAATCGGGGGTACGAGAAAAACTGTTTTTT

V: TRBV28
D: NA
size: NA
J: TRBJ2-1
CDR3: CTSRDGDFGSYNEQFF
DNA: TGTACCAGCAGGGACGGGGATTTTGGCTCCTACAATGAGCAGTTCTTC

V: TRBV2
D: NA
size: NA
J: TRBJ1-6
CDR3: CASLPDGHSPLHF
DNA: TGTGCCAGCCTTCCTGACGGGCATTCACCCCTCCACTTT

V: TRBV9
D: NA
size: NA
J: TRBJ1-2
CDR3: CASSEDTLGGYTF
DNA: TGTGCCAGCAGCGAGGACACCCTCGGTGGCTACACCTTC

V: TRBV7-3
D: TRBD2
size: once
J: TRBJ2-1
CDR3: CASSLGPLAGEQFF
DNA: TGTGCCAGCAGCCTAGGCCCTCTAGCGGGCGAGCAGTTCTTC

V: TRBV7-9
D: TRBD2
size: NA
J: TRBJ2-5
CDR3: CASSFASGQETQYF
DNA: TGTGCCAGCAGCTTCGCTAGCGGGCAAGAGACCCAGTACTTC

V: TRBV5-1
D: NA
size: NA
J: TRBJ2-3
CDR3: CASSFTTDTLYF
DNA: TGCGCCAGCAGCTTTACGACAGATACGCTGTATTTT

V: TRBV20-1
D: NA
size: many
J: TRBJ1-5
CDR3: CSARVQADNQPQHF
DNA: TGCAGTGCTAGGGTACAGGCCGACAATCAGCCCCAGCATTTT

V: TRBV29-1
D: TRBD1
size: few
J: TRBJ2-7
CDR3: CSASLRTGSPYEQYF
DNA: TGCAGCGCAAGCCTTAGGACAGGGAGCCCCTACGAGCAGTACTTC

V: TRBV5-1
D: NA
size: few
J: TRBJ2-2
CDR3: CASSATRTGELFF
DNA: TGCGCCAGCAGCGCAACTAGGACCGGGGAGCTGTTTTTT

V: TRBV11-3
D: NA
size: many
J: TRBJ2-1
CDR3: CASSLEGSSYNEQFF
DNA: TGCGCCAGCAGCTTGGAAGGGAGCTCCTACAATGAGCAGTTCTTC

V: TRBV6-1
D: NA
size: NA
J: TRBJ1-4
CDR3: CASSSDRSIDSKLFF
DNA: TGTGCCAGCAGTTCGGACAGATCGATCGATTCAAAACTGTTTTTT

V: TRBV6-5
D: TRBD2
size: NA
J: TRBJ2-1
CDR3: CASSYPLPGGLSLYSNEQFF
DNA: TGTGCCAGCAGTTATCCGTTGCCGGGGGGGCTTTCCCTTTACTCCAATGAGCAGTTCTTC

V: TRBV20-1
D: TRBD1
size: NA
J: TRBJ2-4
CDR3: CSARDGTGENIQYF
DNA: TGCAGTGCTAGAGATGGGACAGGGGAAAACATTCAGTACTTC

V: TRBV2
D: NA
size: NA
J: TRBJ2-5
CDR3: CASSDSLQETQYF
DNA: TGTGCCAGCAGTGATAGTTTACAAGAGACCCAGTACTTC

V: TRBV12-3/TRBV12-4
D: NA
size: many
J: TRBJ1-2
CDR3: CASSFGGGYGYTF
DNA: TGTGCCAGCAGCTTCGGAGGGGGCTATGGCTACACCTTC

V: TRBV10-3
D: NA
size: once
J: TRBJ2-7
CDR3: CAINNVTGNSYEQYF
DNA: TGTGCCATCAACAACGTGACAGGAAACTCCTACGAGCAGTACTTC

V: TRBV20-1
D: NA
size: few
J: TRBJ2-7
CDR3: CSARALGSYEQYF
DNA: TGCAGTGCTAGAGCGCTTGGATCCTACGAGCAGTACTTC

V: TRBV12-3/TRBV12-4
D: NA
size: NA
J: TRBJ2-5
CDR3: CASSWEREQYF
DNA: TGTGCCAGCAGTTGGGAACGAGAGCAGTACTTC

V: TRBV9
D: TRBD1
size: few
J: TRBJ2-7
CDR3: CASSAHGQGEYEQYF
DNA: TGTGCCAGCAGTGCCCATGGACAGGGGGAGTACGAGCAGTACTTC

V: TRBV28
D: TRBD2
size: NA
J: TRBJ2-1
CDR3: CASRQRLAGALRNEQFF
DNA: TGTGCCAGCCGACAGAGGCTAGCGGGGGCCCTTAGGAATGAGCAGTTCTTC

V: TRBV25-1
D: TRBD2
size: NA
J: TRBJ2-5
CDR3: CASSELCTSGGQETQYF
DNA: TGTGCCAGCAGTGAATTGTGTACTAGCGGGGGTCAAGAGACCCAGTACTTC

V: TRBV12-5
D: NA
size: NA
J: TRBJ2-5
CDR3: CASGLSEQYF
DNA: TGTGCTAGTGGTTTGAGTGAGCAGTACTTC

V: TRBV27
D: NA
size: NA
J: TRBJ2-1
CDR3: CASSSNWGQEFF
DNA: TGTGCCAGCAGTTCTAATTGGGGACAAGAGTTCTTC

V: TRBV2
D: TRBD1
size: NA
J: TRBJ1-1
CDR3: CARKQGTVGNTEAFF
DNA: TGTGCCAGAAAACAGGGGACGGTCGGTAACACTGAAGCTTTCTTT

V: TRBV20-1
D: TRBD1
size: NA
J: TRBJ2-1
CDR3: CSLSRDRGYNEQFF
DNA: TGCAGTTTAAGCCGGGACAGGGGATACAATGAGCAGTTCTTC

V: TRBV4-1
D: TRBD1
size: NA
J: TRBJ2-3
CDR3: CASSQDFSVGTAQYF
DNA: TGCGCCAGCAGCCAAGATTTTTCGGTGGGGACAGCGCAGTATTTT

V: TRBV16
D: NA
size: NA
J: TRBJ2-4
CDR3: CASSQSFSGANIQYF
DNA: TGTGCCAGCAGCCAATCCTTTTCAGGGGCAAACATTCAGTACTTC

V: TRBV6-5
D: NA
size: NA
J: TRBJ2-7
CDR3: CASSYSGVTSYEQYF
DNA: TGTGCCAGCAGTTACAGCGGTGTCACCTCCTACGAGCAGTACTTC

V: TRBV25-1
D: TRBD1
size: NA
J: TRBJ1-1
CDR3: CASRQGGLATEAFF
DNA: TGTGCCAGTCGACAGGGGGGCTTGGCCACTGAAGCTTTCTTT

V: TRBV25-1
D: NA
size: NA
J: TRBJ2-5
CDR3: CASSDPRDGETQYF
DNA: TGTGCCAGCAGTGATCCTCGGGACGGAGAGACCCAGTACTTC